The source of this TCR beta chain is a study of metastatic and nonmetastatic thyroid tumors. Trimming stripped 2 bases from V and 2 bases from J, with 9 bases between. This CDR3 is 14 amino acids long. Germline-derived CDR1 and CDR2 are SGHDT and YYEEEE. Until they underwent thyroid surgery, no patient had received any treatment. At least ten counts were recorded for this clone. Authors' methods: To classify distant metastasis in papillary thyroid cancer, a model was built from CDR3 differences across clinicopathological groups. TCRdb reanalyzed the PCR reads via MiXCR. The V and J calls and clone size are TCRdb's, not the authors'. The repertoire holds about 22,000 clones, 21% seen once, with over 10% in the top ten.

The chain combines TRBV5-6 with TRBJ2-3; D possibly corresponds to TRBD1 (6 bases). Material for sequencing was blood. This receptor was obtained from a male donor with papillary thyroid cancer or a benign thyroid nodule (not recorded which). Some clones in this sample may be carry-over from other donors' samples. The CDR3 here is CASSLGGHTDTQYF. CDR3 coding DNA: TGTGCCAGCAGCTTAGGGGGACACACAGATACGCAGTATTTT.